The entry that follows covers one TCR beta chain sequence. Its antigen is not known. The CDR3 is 17 amino acids. V shed 2 bases and J 5 bases; nucleotides not matched to a gene: 9. CDR1 SGHVS and CDR2 FQNEAQ come from the germline V gene. All patients reached thyroid surgery having received no treatment beforehand. TCRdb reprocessed the PCR reads using MiXCR. The sample carries about 36,000 clones, less than 25% recorded once. These data belong to a study of metastatic and nonmetastatic thyroid tumors. Study findings and constraints: Across blood and tumor, TCR beta diversity in malignant thyroid tumors was reportedly significantly higher than in benign nodules.

The clonotype comes from a female donor with papillary thyroid cancer or a benign thyroid nodule (not recorded which). Some clones in this sample may be carry-over from other donors' samples. The sequencing sample was made of blood. The chain uses TRBV7-8 and TRBJ1-6; 7 positions agree with TRBD1. The CDR3 DNA reads TGTGCCAGCAGCTTATCCGCCGGGACAGCGAATAATTCACCCCTCCACTTT. It yields the protein CASSLSAGTANNSPLHF.